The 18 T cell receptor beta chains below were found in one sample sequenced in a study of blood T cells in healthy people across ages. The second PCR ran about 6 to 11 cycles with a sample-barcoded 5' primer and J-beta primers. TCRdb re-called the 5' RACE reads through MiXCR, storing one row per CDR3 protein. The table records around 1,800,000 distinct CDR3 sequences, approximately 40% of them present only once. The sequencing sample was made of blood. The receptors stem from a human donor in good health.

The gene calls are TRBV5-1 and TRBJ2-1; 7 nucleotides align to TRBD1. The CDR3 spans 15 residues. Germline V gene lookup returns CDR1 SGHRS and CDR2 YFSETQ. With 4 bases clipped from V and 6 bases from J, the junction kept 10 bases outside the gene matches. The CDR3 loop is CASSLGQTDFNEQFF. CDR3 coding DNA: TGCGCCAGCAGCCTGGGACAGACAGATTTCAATGAGCAGTTCTTC. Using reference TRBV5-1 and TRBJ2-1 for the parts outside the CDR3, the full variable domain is KAGVTQTPRYLIKTRGQQVTLSCSPISGHRSVSWYQQTPGQGLQFLFEYFSETQRNKGNFPGRFSGRQFSNSRSEMNVSTLELGDSALYLCASSLGQTDFNEQFFGPGTRLTVL.

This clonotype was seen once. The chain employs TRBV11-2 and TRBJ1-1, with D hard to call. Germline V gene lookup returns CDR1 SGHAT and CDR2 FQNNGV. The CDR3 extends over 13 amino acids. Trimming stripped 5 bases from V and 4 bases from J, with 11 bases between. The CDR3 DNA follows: TGTGCCAGCAGCCGCGTATCGGGCACTGAAGCTTTCTTT. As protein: CASSRVSGTEAFF.

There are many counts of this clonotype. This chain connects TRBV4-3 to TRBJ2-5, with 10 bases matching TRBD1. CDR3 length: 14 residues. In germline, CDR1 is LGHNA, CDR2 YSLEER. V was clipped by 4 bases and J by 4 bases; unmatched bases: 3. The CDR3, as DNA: TGCGCCAGCAGCCGAGGGACAGGGGTAGAGACCCAGTACTTC. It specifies CASSRGTGVETQYF.

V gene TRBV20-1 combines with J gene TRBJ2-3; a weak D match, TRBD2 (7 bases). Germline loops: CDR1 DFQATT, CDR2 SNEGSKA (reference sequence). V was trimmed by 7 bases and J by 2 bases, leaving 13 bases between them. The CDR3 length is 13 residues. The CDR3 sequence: CSERGGDTDTQYF. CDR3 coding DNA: TGCAGTGAGCGAGGGGGGGACACAGATACGCAGTATTTT.

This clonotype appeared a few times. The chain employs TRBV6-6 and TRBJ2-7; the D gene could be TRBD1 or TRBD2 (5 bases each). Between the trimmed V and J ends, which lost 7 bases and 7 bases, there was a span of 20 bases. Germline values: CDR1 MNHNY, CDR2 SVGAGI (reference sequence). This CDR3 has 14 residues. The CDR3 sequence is CASIPRWGSHEQYF. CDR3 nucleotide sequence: TGTGCCAGCATCCCCAGGTGGGGGTCTCATGAGCAGTACTTC.

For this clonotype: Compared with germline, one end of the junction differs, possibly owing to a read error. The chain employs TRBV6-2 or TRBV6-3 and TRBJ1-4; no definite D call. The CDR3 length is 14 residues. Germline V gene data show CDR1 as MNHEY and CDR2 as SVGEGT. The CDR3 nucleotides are TGTGCCAGCAGCCAACAGCGGTTTAATGAGAAACTGTTTTTT. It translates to CASSQQRFNEKLFF.

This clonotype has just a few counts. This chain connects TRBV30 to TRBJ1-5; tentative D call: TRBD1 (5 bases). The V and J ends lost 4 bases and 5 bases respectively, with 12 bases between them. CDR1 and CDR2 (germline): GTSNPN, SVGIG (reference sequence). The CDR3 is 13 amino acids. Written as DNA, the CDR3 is TGTGCCTGGAACGGACAAGTGGATCAGCCCCAGCATTTT. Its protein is CAWNGQVDQPQHF.

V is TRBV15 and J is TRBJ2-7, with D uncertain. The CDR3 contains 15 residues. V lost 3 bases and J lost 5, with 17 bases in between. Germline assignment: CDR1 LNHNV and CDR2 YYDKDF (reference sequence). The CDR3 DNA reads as TGTGCCACCAGCAGGGTTTATGGAACTCCCAACGAGCAGTACTTC. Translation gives CATSRVYGTPNEQYF.

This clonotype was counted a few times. CDR3 loop: CASSFLGAGATDTQYF. CDR3 DNA sequence: TGTGCCAGCAGTTTTTTAGGGGCGGGGGCGACAGATACGCAGTATTTT. The rearrangement uses TRBV27 and TRBJ2-3, with D possibly matching TRBD2 (7 bases). The germline V gene encodes CDR1 MNHEY and CDR2 SMNVEV (reference sequence). Trimming took 3 bases from V and 3 from J, leaving 16 bases between them. CDR3 length: 16 residues.

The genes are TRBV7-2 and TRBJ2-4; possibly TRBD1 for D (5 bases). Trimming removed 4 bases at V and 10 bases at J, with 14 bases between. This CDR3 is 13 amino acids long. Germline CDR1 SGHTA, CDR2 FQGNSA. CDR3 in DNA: TGTGCCAGCAGCTCCCATCGTGGACAAATTCAGTACTTC. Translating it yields CASSSHRGQIQYF.

CDR3: CAIKSYEDTEAFF. The CDR3 coding sequence is TGTGCCATCAAGTCGTACGAGGACACTGAAGCTTTCTTT. This chain uses TRBV2 with TRBJ1-1; no clear D gene. This CDR3 is 13 amino acids long. Per germline, CDR1 SNHLY and CDR2 FYNNEI. V lost 10 bases, J lost 3 bases, and 15 bases lay in between.

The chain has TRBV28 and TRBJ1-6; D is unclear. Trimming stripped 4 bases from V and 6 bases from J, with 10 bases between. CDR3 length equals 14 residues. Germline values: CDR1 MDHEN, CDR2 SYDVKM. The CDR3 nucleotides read TGTGCCAGCAGTTCCGGGCCCCGTAATTCACCCCTCCACTTT. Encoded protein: CASSSGPRNSPLHF.

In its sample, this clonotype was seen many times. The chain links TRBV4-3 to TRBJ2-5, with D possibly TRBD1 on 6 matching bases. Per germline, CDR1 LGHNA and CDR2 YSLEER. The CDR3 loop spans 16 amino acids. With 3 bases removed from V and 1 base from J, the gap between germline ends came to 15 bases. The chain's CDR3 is CASSQLIGTTQETQYF. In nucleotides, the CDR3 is TGCGCCAGCAGCCAGTTAATTGGGACAACCCAAGAGACCCAGTACTTC.

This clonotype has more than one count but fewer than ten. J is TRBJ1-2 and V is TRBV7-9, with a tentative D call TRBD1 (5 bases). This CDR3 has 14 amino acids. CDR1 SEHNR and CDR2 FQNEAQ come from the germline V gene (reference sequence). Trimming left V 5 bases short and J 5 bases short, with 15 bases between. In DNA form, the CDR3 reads TGTGCCAGCAGCGAAATGGGGCGTGGGTATGGCTACACCTTC. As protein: CASSEMGRGYGYTF.

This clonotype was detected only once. The CDR3: CASSSVVAETQYF. The CDR3 coding sequence is TGTGCCAGCAGTTCGGTCGTGGCAGAGACCCAGTACTTC. V is TRBV12-3 or TRBV12-4 and J is TRBJ2-7; D remains ambiguous. The tail of the sequence fits TRBJ2-5 better, so the J call may be wrong. This CDR3 is 13 amino acids long.

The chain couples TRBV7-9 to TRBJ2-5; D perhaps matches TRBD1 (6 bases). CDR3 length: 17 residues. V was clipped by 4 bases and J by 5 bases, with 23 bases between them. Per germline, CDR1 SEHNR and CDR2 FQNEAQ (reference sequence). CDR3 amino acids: CASSSNNKQGSLETQYF. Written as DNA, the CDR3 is TGTGCCAGCAGCTCAAACAACAAACAGGGATCTTTGGAGACCCAGTACTTC.

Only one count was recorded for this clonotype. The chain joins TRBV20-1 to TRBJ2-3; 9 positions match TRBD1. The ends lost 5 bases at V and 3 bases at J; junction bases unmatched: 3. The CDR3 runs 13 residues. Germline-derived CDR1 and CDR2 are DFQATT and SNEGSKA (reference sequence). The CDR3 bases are TGCAGTGCTCTACAGGGGGCGACAGATACGCAGTATTTT. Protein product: CSALQGATDTQYF.

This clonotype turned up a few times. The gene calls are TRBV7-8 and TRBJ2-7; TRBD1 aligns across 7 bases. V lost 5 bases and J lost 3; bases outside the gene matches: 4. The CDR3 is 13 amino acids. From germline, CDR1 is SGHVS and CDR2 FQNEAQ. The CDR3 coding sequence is TGTGCCAGCAGCATGGGACAGATCTACGAGCAGTACTTC. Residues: CASSMGQIYEQYF. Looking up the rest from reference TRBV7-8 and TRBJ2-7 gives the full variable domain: GAGVSQSPRYKVAKRGQDVALRCDPISGHVSLFWYQQALGQGPEFLTYFQNEAQLDKSGLPSDRFFAERPEGSVSTLKIQRTQQEDSAVYLCASSMGQIYEQYFGPGTRLTVT.